These T cell receptor beta chains were read from a single sample in a study of T cells in Graves' hyperthyroidism and ophthalmopathy. TCRdb reprocessed the multiplex PCR reads via MiXCR and lists one record per CDR3 protein. The table records 750,000 to 950,000 distinct CDR3 sequences, around 38% of them present only once. Sequencing was performed on blood. The source of these receptors is a man younger than 35 with Graves' hyperthyroidism. CDR3s include the opening cysteine and the closing phenylalanine or tryptophan. Each record gives: CDR3 DNA, CDR3 protein, D gene, clone size, V gene, J gene. A D gene is named only where the DNA matches it firmly. Expanded clones are given a class, and other clones once, few, many or no size at all.

TGCAGTCCCCCCGAGACCCAGTACTTC	CSPPETQYF	-	many	TRBV20-1	TRBJ2-5
TGTGCCAGCAGTGAACTGGGTGTCGCCGGAAACACCATGTATTTT	CASSELGVAGNTMYF	-	-	TRBV12-3/TRBV12-4	TRBJ1-3
TGTGCCACCTCCAAATCCCCGAGGGGGCAAGAGACCCAGCATTTT	CATSKSPRGQETQHF	TRBD1	-	TRBV15	TRBJ1-5
TGCAGTGCCATCGACAGGGACGTCTACGAGCAGTACTTC	CSAIDRDVYEQYF	TRBD1	-	TRBV20-1	TRBJ2-7
TGTGCCACCAGTTCAGGGGAGACGGTGGAGACCCAGTACTTC	CATSSGETVETQYF	-	many	TRBV24-1	TRBJ2-5
TGTGCCAGCAGGCCCCCGGACAGGGGAGACACTGAAGCTTTCTTT	CASRPPDRGDTEAFF	TRBD1	-	TRBV9	TRBJ1-1
TGCGCCAGCAGCCAAACCAACAATGAGCAGTTCTTC	CASSQTNNEQFF	-	-	TRBV4-1	TRBJ2-1
TGTGCCAGCAGCACCGGGGAAAAACTGTTTTTT	CASSTGEKLFF	-	many	TRBV12-3/TRBV12-4	TRBJ1-4
TGTGCCAGCAGCTGGGGGCTACACGGAAACACTGAAGCTTTCTTT	CASSWGLHGNTEAFF	-	-	TRBV5-5	TRBJ1-1
TGTGCCAGTAGTATGTTGACGAGCAATCAGCCCCAGCATTTT	CASSMLTSNQPQHF	-	many	TRBV19	TRBJ1-5
TGCAGCGTGCTAGCGGGAGGAGGCGAGACCCAGTACTTC	CSVLAGGGETQYF	TRBD2	many	TRBV29-1	TRBJ2-5
TGTGCCAGCAGGATAATGGCTGAAGCTTTCTTT	CASRIMAEAFF	-	-	TRBV7-9	TRBJ1-1
TGTGCCAGCAGCCACCTAGCGGGAGGGAACGAGCAGTACTTC	CASSHLAGGNEQYF	TRBD2	few	TRBV7-8	TRBJ2-7
TGTGCCAGCAGTGTCACGTCCCGGGCCTATGAAGCTTTCTTT	CASSVTSRAYEAFF	-	once	TRBV25-1	TRBJ1-1
TGCGCCAGCAGCCAAGGGGATGCACTCTCTTCGACTGGAAACACCATATATTTT	CASSQGDALSSTGNTIYF	-	-	TRBV11-2	TRBJ1-3
TGTGCCAGCAGCTTAGACAGGGTTCGCGGTTACGAGCAGTACTTC	CASSLDRVRGYEQYF	TRBD1	-	TRBV10-1	TRBJ2-7
TGTGCCAGCAGTGAACACGACAACTACACTGAAGCTTTCTTT	CASSEHDNYTEAFF	-	once	TRBV6-1	TRBJ1-1
TGTGCATTGGACAGGGTGACGACTAATGAAAAACTGTTTTTT	CALDRVTTNEKLFF	TRBD1	-	TRBV25-1	TRBJ1-4
TGTGCCAGCAGCTTAGAAGGGGGAGTGGGTGGCTACACCTTC	CASSLEGGVGGYTF	-	few	TRBV7-2	TRBJ1-2
TGTGCCAGCAGCCGCTGGGACACCCGAATTATCTACGAGCAGTACTTC	CASSRWDTRIIYEQYF	-	few	TRBV9	TRBJ2-7
TGTGCCAGCAGTGAAGGCCGATTCTCCTACGAGCAGTACTTC	CASSEGRFSYEQYF	-	many	TRBV2	TRBJ2-7
TGCAGTGCTAATCCAACGTTCGGAGACGGAGAGACCCAGTACTTC	CSANPTFGDGETQYF	-	-	TRBV20-1	TRBJ2-5
TGCAGCGCTACACAGGGAGAGGAGCAGTACTTC	CSATQGEEQYF	-	-	TRBV29-1	TRBJ2-7
TGTGCCAGCAGACGCCCCCGGGACAGGGGGCCGTTTGAAGCTTTCTTT	CASRRPRDRGPFEAFF	TRBD1	few	TRBV7-8	TRBJ1-1
TGTGCCAGCAGCCGGTTACAGTTGGGTATGAACACTGAAGCTTTCTTT	CASSRLQLGMNTEAFF	-	-	TRBV7-2	TRBJ1-1
TGTGCCAGCCATGCCAGGGCGTCAGAGACCCAGTACTTC	CASHARASETQYF	-	many	TRBV7-6	TRBJ2-5
TGCAGTGTCCCCAAAGCGGGGGGAGCCGGGGAGCTGTTTTTT	CSVPKAGGAGELFF	TRBD2	few	TRBV20-1	TRBJ2-2
TGTGCCAGCAGTTACTCCCTGGGACAGGGAACCTACGAGCAGTACTTC	CASSYSLGQGTYEQYF	TRBD1	-	TRBV6-5	TRBJ2-7
TGCGCCAGCAGCTTGGGACACGGTGATAACTATGGCTACACCTTC	CASSLGHGDNYGYTF	-	many	TRBV5-1	TRBJ1-2
TGTGCCTACAGGGACAGGGGAACTGAAGCTTTCTTT	CAYRDRGTEAFF	TRBD1	-	TRBV10-3	TRBJ1-1
TGTGCCAGCAGTTTACGAGAATTCGAAGCTTTCTTT	CASSLREFEAFF	-	many	TRBV12-3/TRBV12-4	TRBJ1-1
TGTGCCAGCAGCCCGGGACTAGCGGGAGCCGGGCAGTACTTC	CASSPGLAGAGQYF	TRBD2	-	TRBV6-5	TRBJ2-7
TGTGCCAGCAGCAGGACAGGGTTCGAGCAGTACTTC	CASSRTGFEQYF	TRBD1	many	TRBV11-2	TRBJ2-7
TGTGCCAGCAGCTTGGCCTCCGGGGCAGAGACCCAGTACTTC	CASSLASGAETQYF	-	few	TRBV5-4	TRBJ2-5
TGCAGTGCTACCGGGACCCAAAGAACGTACGAGCAGTACTTC	CSATGTQRTYEQYF	-	many	TRBV20-1	TRBJ2-7
TGCGCCAGCAGCCAAGAAATGAGCAACCCCTACGAGCAGTACTTC	CASSQEMSNPYEQYF	-	-	TRBV7-3	TRBJ2-7
TGTGCCAGTAGTGCCCACTCCCAGGGAAATCAGCCCCAGCATTTT	CASSAHSQGNQPQHF	-	many	TRBV19	TRBJ1-5
TGTGCCAGTAGTATCCCCCCTGGCGGGCAGTACTTC	CASSIPPGGQYF	-	few	TRBV19	TRBJ2-7
TGCAGCGTTGGACCCTCCACAGATACGCAGTATTTT	CSVGPSTDTQYF	-	-	TRBV29-1	TRBJ2-3
TGTGCCAGCAGTTTCACTGGGGAGCAGTACTTC	CASSFTGEQYF	-	many	TRBV12-3/TRBV12-4	TRBJ2-7
TGTGCCAGCAGCCAAGTGGGAGTCGAGGAGGTTCTGAAGACCCAGTACTTC	CASSQVGVEEVLKTQYF	-	-	TRBV4-2	TRBJ2-5
TGCGCCAGCAGTCCTGACACTTATCAGCCCCAGCATTTT	CASSPDTYQPQHF	-	many	TRBV10-2	TRBJ1-5
TGTGCCAGCAGCCAAGGAATATCGGGAACTTCACCCCTCCACTTT	CASSQGISGTSPLHF	-	-	TRBV4-2	TRBJ1-6
TGTGCCAGCAGTTTATCCCAAAGGGAGACCCAGTACTTC	CASSLSQRETQYF	-	-	TRBV12-3/TRBV12-4	TRBJ2-5
TGTGCCACCAGTGATTTTAGGTACGCAGGGTCAACCCGAGAGACCCAGTACTTC	CATSDFRYAGSTRETQYF	-	many	TRBV24-1	TRBJ2-5
TGTGCCAGCAGCAAGGCTAGCGCACACTACGAGCAGTACTTC	CASSKASAHYEQYF	-	few	TRBV7-2	TRBJ2-7
TGTGCCAGCAGCGTAGCACAGGGGTCCTACGAGCAGTACTTC	CASSVAQGSYEQYF	TRBD1	many	TRBV9	TRBJ2-7
TGTGCCAGCAGTGAATCGGGACAGGCCGAGGGCACTGAAGCTTTCTTT	CASSESGQAEGTEAFF	TRBD1	-	TRBV25-1	TRBJ1-1
TGTGCCAGCAGCTCAACTAGCGGGGGGAAAGAGACCCAGTACTTC	CASSSTSGGKETQYF	TRBD2	-	TRBV13	TRBJ2-5
TGCGCCAGCAGCCCTTCGGGAGGGGGTAGCAATCAGCCCCAGCATTTT	CASSPSGGGSNQPQHF	-	few	TRBV4-1	TRBJ1-5
TGCGCCAGCAGCTTAGGGGGGACAGGTGCCGGTGAAAAACTGTTTTTT	CASSLGGTGAGEKLFF	TRBD1	-	TRBV5-1	TRBJ1-4
TGTGCCAGCAGTGCACAGGGGAACACTGAAGCTTTCTTT	CASSAQGNTEAFF	-	many	TRBV9	TRBJ1-1
TGTGCCAGCAGCGGAGGTGAACAGCCCGGGGAGCTGTTTTTT	CASSGGEQPGELFF	-	few	TRBV7-6	TRBJ2-2
TGTGCCAGCCGAGGGATCCTCAATGGCTACACCTTC	CASRGILNGYTF	-	many	TRBV6-5	TRBJ1-2
TGTGCCAACAGCTTATCCGGACAGGGCTATAGCAATCAGCCCCAGCATTTT	CANSLSGQGYSNQPQHF	TRBD1	-	TRBV7-9	TRBJ1-5